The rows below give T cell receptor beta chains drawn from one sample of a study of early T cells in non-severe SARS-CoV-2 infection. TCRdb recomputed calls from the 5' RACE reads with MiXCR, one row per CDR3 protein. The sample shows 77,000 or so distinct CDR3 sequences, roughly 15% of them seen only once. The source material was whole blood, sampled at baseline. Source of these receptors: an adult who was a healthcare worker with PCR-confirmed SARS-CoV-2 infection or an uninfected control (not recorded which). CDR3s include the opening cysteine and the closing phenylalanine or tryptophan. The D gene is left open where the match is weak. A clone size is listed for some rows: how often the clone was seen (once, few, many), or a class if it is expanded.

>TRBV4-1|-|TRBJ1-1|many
TGCGCCAGCAGCCCCGGGGTTTCGGTTACTGAAGCTTTCTTT
CASSPGVSVTEAFF
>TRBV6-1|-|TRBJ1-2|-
TGTGCCAGTAGGGTTAACTATGGCTACACCTTC
CASRVNYGYTF
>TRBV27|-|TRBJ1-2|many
TGTGCCAGCAACCAAACTACAACAAGGGGCTACACCTTC
CASNQTTTRGYTF
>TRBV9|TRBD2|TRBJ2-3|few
TGTGCCAGCAGCGTTTTCGGACTAGCGGGAGAAGGAGATACGCAGTATTTT
CASSVFGLAGEGDTQYF
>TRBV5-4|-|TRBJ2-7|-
TGTGCCAGCAGCGAAACAGGGTTGCACTACGAGCAGTACTTC
CASSETGLHYEQYF
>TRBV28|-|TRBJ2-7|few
TGTGCCAGCAGAACTAGCTACTACGAGCAGTACTTC
CASRTSYYEQYF
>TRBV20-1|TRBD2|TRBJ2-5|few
TGCAGTGCTGGAGGGGCTAGCGGGGGACTAGGAGAGACCCAGTACTTC
CSAGGASGGLGETQYF
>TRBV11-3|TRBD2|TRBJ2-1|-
TGTGCCAGCAGCCCGCACGGGAGGTCCCTGTACAATGAGCAGTTCTTC
CASSPHGRSLYNEQFF
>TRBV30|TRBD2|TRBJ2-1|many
TGTGCCTGGAGTGCCGGGACTAGGGGTAGGCAGTTCTTC
CAWSAGTRGRQFF
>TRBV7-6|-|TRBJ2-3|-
TGTGCCAGCAGCTTAGGCCGCACAGATACGCAGTATTTT
CASSLGRTDTQYF
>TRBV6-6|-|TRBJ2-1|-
TGTGCCAGCAGTTGGGATGACTACAATGAGCAGTTCTTC
CASSWDDYNEQFF
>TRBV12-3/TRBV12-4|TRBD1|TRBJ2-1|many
TGTGCCAGCAATTCAGGGGGCGCGTACAATGAGCAGTTCTTC
CASNSGGAYNEQFF
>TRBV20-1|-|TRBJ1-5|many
TGCAGTGCTAGGGATTGGGGGGGCGGTCTCAATCAGCCCCAGCATTTT
CSARDWGGGLNQPQHF
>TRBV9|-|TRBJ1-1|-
TGTGCCAGCAGCTCACGATCGGGGGGAGGAACTGAAGCTTTCTTT
CASSSRSGGGTEAFF
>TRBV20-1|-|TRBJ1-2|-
TGCAGTGCTAGAGATTGGGAGCATAACTATGGCTACACCTTC
CSARDWEHNYGYTF
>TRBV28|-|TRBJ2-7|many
TGTGCCAGCAGTTTAGCCACCGGTGGGACCTACGAGCAGTACTTC
CASSLATGGTYEQYF
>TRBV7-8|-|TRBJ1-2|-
TGTGCCAGCAGCTTACTAGGACAGAACTCCTATGGCTACACCTTC
CASSLLGQNSYGYTF
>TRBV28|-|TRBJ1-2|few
TGTGCCAGCAGCCTGGGGCAGGGTGGCTACACCTTC
CASSLGQGGYTF
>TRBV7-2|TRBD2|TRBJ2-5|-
TGTGCCAGCAGCTTAGGGCTGACTAGCGGAGGGGGGGGAGAGACCCAGTACTTC
CASSLGLTSGGGGETQYF
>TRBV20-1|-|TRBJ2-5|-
TGCAGTGCCCTAGGGGAGACCCAGTACTTC
CSALGETQYF
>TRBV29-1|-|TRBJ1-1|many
TGCAGCGTTGTGGGGGGGGGTGCCACTGAAGCTTTCTTT
CSVVGGGATEAFF
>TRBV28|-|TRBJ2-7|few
TGTGCCAGCAGACTAGAGGGCGAGCAGTACTTC
CASRLEGEQYF
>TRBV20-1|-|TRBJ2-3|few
TGCAGGGCAAGGGGCACAGATACGCAGTATTTT
CRARGTDTQYF
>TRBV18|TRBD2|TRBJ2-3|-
TGTGCCAGCTCAGCCATACTAGCGGGAGTGGAAGATACGCAGTATTTT
CASSAILAGVEDTQYF
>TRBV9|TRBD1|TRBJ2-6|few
TGTGCCAGCAGCCCCGGGACAGGGGTTGGGGCCAACGTCCTGACTTTC
CASSPGTGVGANVLTF
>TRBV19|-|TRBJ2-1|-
TGTGCCAGTAGTATAGTCCGGACCTCTCATGAGCAGTTCTTC
CASSIVRTSHEQFF
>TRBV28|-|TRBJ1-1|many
TGTGCCAGCTCTTCGGGACACTCGAACACTGAAGCTTTCTTT
CASSSGHSNTEAFF